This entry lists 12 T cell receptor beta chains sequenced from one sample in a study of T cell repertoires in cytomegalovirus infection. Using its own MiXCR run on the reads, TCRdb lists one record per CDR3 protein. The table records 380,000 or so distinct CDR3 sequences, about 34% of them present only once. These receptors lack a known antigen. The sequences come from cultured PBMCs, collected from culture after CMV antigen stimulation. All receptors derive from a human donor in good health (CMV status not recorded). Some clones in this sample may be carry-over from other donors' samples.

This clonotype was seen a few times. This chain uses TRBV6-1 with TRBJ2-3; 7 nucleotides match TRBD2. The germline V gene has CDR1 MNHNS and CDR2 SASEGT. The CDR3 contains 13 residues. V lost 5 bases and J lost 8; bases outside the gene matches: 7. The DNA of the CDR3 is TGTGCCAGCAGTTTCGCGGGAGAGGTTACGCAGTATTTT. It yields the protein CASSFAGEVTQYF.

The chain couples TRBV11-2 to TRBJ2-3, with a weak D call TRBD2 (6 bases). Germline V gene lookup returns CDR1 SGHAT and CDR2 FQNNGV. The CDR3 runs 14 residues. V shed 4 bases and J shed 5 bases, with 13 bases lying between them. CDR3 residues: CASSSQGGIDTQYF. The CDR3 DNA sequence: TGTGCCAGCAGCTCCCAGGGAGGTATAGATACGCAGTATTTT.

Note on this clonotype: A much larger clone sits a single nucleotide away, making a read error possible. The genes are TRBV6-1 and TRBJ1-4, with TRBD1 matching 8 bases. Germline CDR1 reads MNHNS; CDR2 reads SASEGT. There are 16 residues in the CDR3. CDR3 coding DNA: TGTGCCAACAGTCATCAGGGGGCGAATCGATTTGAAAAACTGTTTTTT. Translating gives CANSHQGANRFEKLFF.

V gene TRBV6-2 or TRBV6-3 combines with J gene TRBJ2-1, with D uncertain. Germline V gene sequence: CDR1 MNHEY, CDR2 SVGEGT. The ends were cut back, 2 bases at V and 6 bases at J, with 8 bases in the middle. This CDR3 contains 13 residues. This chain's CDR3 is CASSYGSANEQFF. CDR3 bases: TGTGCCAGCAGTTACGGAAGCGCCAATGAGCAGTTCTTC.

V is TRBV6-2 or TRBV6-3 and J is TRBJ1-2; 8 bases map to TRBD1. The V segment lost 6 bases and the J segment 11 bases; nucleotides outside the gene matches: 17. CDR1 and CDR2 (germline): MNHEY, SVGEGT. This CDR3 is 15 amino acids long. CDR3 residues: CASRTIQGVSPLYTF. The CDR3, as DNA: TGTGCCAGCAGGACGATACAGGGGGTCTCCCCTCTTTACACCTTC.

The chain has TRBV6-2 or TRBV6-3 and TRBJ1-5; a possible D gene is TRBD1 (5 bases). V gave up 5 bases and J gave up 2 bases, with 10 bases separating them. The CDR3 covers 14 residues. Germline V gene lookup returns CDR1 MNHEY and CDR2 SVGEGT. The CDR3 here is CASSQPGGNQPQHF. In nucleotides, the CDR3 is TGTGCCAGCAGTCAACCGGGGGGCAATCAGCCCCAGCATTTT.

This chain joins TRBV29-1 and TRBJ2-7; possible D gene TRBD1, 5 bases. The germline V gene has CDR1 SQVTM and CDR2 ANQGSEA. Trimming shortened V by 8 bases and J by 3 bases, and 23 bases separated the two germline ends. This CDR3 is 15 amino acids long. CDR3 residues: CSPPMNSDNGYEQYV. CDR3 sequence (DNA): TGCAGCCCTCCAATGAACTCGGACAACGGCTACGAGCAGTACGTC.

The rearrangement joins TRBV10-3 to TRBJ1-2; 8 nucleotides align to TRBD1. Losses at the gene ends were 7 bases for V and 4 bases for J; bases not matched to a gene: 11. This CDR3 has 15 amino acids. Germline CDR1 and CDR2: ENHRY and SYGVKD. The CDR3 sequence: CAIKGPRGQGYGYTF. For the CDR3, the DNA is TGTGCCATCAAAGGTCCCCGCGGACAGGGCTATGGCTACACCTTC.

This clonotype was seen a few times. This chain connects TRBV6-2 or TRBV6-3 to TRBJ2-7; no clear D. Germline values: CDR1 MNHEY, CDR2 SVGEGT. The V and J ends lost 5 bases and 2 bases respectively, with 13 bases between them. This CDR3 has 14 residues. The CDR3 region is CASSPPEMAYEQYF. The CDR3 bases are TGTGCCAGCAGTCCCCCGGAGATGGCCTACGAGCAGTACTTC.

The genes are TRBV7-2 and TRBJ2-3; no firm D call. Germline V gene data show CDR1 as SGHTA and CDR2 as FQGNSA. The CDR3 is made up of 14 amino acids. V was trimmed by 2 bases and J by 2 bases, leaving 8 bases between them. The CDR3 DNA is TGTGCCAGCAGCTTACGGTCCGTCACAGATACGCAGTATTTT. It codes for CASSLRSVTDTQYF.

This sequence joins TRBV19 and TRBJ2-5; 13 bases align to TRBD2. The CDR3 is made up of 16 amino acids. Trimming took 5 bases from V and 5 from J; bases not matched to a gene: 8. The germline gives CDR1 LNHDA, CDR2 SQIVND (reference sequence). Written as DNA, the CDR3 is TGTGCCAGTAGTCCGAGACTAGCGGGAGGCACGGAGACCCAGTACTTC. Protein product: CASSPRLAGGTETQYF.

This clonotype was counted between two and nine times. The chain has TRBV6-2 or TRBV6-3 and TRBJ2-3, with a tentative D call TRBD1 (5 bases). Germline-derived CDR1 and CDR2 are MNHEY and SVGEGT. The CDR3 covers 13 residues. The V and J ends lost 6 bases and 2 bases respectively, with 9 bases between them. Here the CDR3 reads CASRKGITDTQYF. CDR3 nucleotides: TGTGCCAGCAGGAAGGGGATCACAGATACGCAGTATTTT.